This is a list of T cell receptor beta chains from one sample in a study of cytomegalovirus exposure and HLA in healthy donors. Libraries were prepared by immunoSEQ multiplex PCR; TCRdb keeps only in-frame clonotypes and omits some of them. The repertoire holds approximately 140,000 clones, with more than 55% as singletons. Sequenced sample: PBMCs. Source of these receptors: a woman in her sixties or seventies in good health and CMV-seronegative. Both conserved end residues are part of each CDR3. A D gene is named only where the DNA matches it firmly. The listing skips clone size in some rows; elsewhere it reads once, few, many or a size class.

>TRBV21-1|NA|TRBJ1-4|NA
TGTGCCACCCCGTCGGGGCGGGGGGTTGGGGAAAAACTGTTTTTT
CATPSGRGVGEKLFF
>TRBV5-1|NA|TRBJ2-3|NA
TGCGCCAGCAGCTTGGGACTTAGCACAGATACGCAGTATTTT
CASSLGLSTDTQYF
>TRBV6-5|few|TRBJ2-7|NA
TGTGCCAGCAGTCGACGGGACACCAAATACGAGCAGTACTTC
CASSRRDTKYEQYF
>TRBV7-6|NA|TRBJ2-5|TRBD1
TGTGCCAGCAGCAAACAGGGGTTAGAGACCCAGTACTTC
CASSKQGLETQYF
>TRBV12-5|NA|TRBJ2-7|NA
TGTGCTAGTGGTTTGCCCATGGAGCAGTACTTC
CASGLPMEQYF
>TRBV6-5|NA|TRBJ1-1|TRBD1
TGTGCCAGCAGACCCTGGACAGGCAATGAAGCTTTCTTT
CASRPWTGNEAFF
>TRBV6-6|NA|TRBJ1-6|TRBD1
TGTGCCAGCAGGGACAGGGCGGATTCACCCCTCCACTTT
CASRDRADSPLHF
>TRBV29-1|few|TRBJ1-3|TRBD1
TGCAGCGTGATTCGGACAGGGGAAAACACCATATATTTT
CSVIRTGENTIYF
>TRBV5-1|NA|TRBJ2-5|TRBD2
TGCGCCAGCAGCTTGGTTAATAGCGGGGTGGAGACCCAGTACTTC
CASSLVNSGVETQYF
>TRBV6-6|NA|TRBJ2-7|NA
TGTGCCAGCAGTTACGGCTTAAGCTCCTACGAGCAGTACTTC
CASSYGLSSYEQYF
>TRBV5-4|few|TRBJ1-1|TRBD1
TGTGCCAGCAGCCTGGACAGGGGGCTATCGGAAGCTTTCTTT
CASSLDRGLSEAFF
>TRBV19|NA|TRBJ1-2|NA
TGTGCCAGTAGCCACTCAAACGGACAGAGAATTGGTGGCTACACCTTC
CASSHSNGQRIGGYTF
>TRBV23-1|NA|TRBJ2-7|TRBD2
TGCGCCAGCAGGCTCCGCCTAGGGGGGACTAGCGGGAATAGCTCCTACGAGCAGTACTTC
CASRLRLGGTSGNSSYEQYF
>TRBV10-3|NA|TRBJ2-5|TRBD2
TGTGCCTCCGGGGGGGCTCAAGAGACCCAGTACTTC
CASGGAQETQYF
>TRBV18|NA|TRBJ1-5|NA
TGTGCCAGCTCACCAACACAGAATCAGCCCCAGCATTTT
CASSPTQNQPQHF